The source of this T cell receptor (beta chain) is a study of cytomegalovirus exposure and HLA in healthy donors (dated by TCRdb to the late 2010s). In terms of the full investigation: An earlier analysis of roughly 500 of the donors reported 250 to 350 Gb of sequence data and 95 million to 140 million unique TCR beta sequences obtained from 150 million to 200 million T cells. Roughly 300 gigabases of sequencing data and 70 million to 100 million unique TCR sequences were included in an early release covering over 600 HLA-typed donors. Of the 300 to 450 genotyped donors, approximately 80% fell in the genetic ancestry cluster associated with self-reported Caucasian donors. The study was designed to test whether signatures of past pathogen exposure could be identified by cataloging public T cell receptors. The study used immunosequencing to profile the T cell repertoires of 600 to 850 subjects and linked those repertoires to cytomegalovirus serostatus. Besides the first cohort of roughly 640 subjects, a separate validation cohort made up of 120 different subjects was used. To predict cytomegalovirus infection status, the study combined high-throughput TCR immunosequencing, statistical association of individual TCRs with disease status, and machine learning. In a later analysis, previously published TCR beta repertoires from about 640 donors were re-analyzed and high-resolution HLA genotyping was added so that TCR occurrence patterns could be studied. Rather than drawing on any new phenotypic data, the later analysis identified candidate immune exposures from TCR beta sequences and the way those sequences occurred across donors. In an earlier analysis of 587 of the donors, high-throughput TCR beta sequencing was used to judge whether each TCR beta V gene segment behaved as functional or pseudogenic. Donor age, sex, ethnicity and CMV serostatus were compiled alongside the repertoire data. A later genetic analysis took genome-wide SNP genotypes for 398 of the 666 donors and used that subset as a discovery cohort. Every discovery cohort repertoire had been produced on one sequencing platform. HLA typing covered class I and class II loci at four-digit resolution. The number of donors typed differed by locus, with about 629-630 for A, B, C, DRB1 and DQB1, roughly 520 for DQA1, about 610 for DPA1, and over 400 for DPB1. A handful of DR-DQ haplotypes were handled as single units for association and clustering because linkage in the cohort was strong. On average, roughly 240,000 unique TCR beta nucleotide sequences were sequenced per donor among fewer than 500 genotyped donors of the cohort, with around 19% of those sequences being non-productive. The full study reports these points: In the study, approximately 160 TCR beta chains were listed as associated with cytomegalovirus. According to a later genetic analysis, donors in an Asian-associated ancestry cluster had fewer N-insertions in productive TCRs than the approximately 610-donor mean. According to a later analysis, TCR association rates differed among HLA loci, with DRB1 alleles showing the most associated TCRs and HLA-C alleles showing the fewest. Sequencing depth was assumed to be roughly uniform across donors in the presence/absence analyses, though that assumption may not hold. The authors suggested that the approach could potentially be extended to other disease states and immunological phenotypes. A later genetic analysis associated a missense DCLRE1C variant with V-gene and J-gene trimming of TCR beta chains, and an independent cohort replicated the association. The cohort was sequenced for TCR beta chains only, and without alpha or paired-chain data the features that could be detected were limited. Across donors, most TCR sequences were observed very rarely, whereas some public TCRs were present in many individuals. The classifier was reported to diagnose cytomegalovirus status with high specificity and sensitivity in both the original and validation cohorts. According to a later analysis, parvovirus B19, influenza, CMV and Epstein-Barr virus appeared linked to several top co-occurrence clusters. The only immune exposure information available for the cohort was CMV serostatus. HLA typing was unavailable for some donors at each locus, so association tests used only the typed subset. Assigning TCR associations to individual alleles was difficult when HLA alleles, especially DR and DQ, strongly co-occurred. A further reported finding was that TCR beta sequences accurately predicted the HLA-A and HLA-B alleles for most subjects in the first cohort. Compared with equally common non-associated chains, HLA-associated TCR beta chains in a later analysis were more clonally expanded and had lower generation probabilities. In a later analysis, 16,951 TCR beta sequences were associated with specific HLA alleles at a false discovery rate of 0.05. In vitro tests confirmed that a few of the cytomegalovirus-associated TCR beta chains recognize cytomegalovirus antigens. Seventeen rarely observed V segments, including chromosome 9 orphons, were excluded from the earlier analysis of about 600 of the donors because counts were too low. Correlated functional status among segregating V segments might reflect linkage disequilibrium, but an unknown experimental factor could not be ruled out. In an earlier analysis of approximately 600 of the donors, most TCR beta V segments were observed in productive rearrangements about 90% or about 30% of the time, broadly matching IMGT annotations. A cluster of highly shared sequence variants was judged likely to be a technical artifact of the sequencing pipeline. Most CMV-associated TCR beta chains appeared to be HLA-restricted in a later analysis, and the HLA associations seemed to be driven largely by CMV exposure.

The cohort comprised several hundred healthy bone marrow donors. Cohort members were all nominally healthy when sampled, although unrecorded immune exposures were likely present. The donor tested CMV seronegative and was one of the 352 seronegative cohort members. Every donor gave a peripheral blood sample, and the peripheral blood mononuclear cells from that sample were used for TCR beta sequencing. The Qiagen DNeasy Blood Extraction Kit was used to extract genomic DNA from the blood cell samples. Receptor amplification or capture employed the immunoSEQ multiplex PCR assay. A mixture of 60 forward primers for TCR Vbeta segments and 13 reverse primers for TCR Jbeta segments was used in the multiplex PCR. The CDR3 region of rearranged TCR beta genes was amplified from genomic DNA by a multiplex PCR assay. On the Illumina HiSeq System, the amplified TCR beta libraries were sequenced as 87-base-pair reads. For the original study's pipeline: In a later analysis, around 80 million unique TCR beta chains were counted across the 690 or so repertoires, and roughly 11 million of these chains were shared by at least two donors. A nearest-neighbor algorithm error-corrected the raw reads and collapsed the reads into unique sequences, merging closely related sequences to remove PCR and sequencing errors. CDR3 sequences were aligned to IMGT reference sequences to assign V, D and J gene segments. For a sequence to be retained, at least a six-nucleotide match to both a V gene segment and a J gene segment was required. Rearrangements were called productive when the CDR3 lacked stop codons and stayed in frame with V and J; all others were non-productive. Following IMGT convention, CDR3 was defined as the stretch from the second conserved V-encoded cysteine to the conserved J-encoded phenylalanine. Sequences without an unambiguous match to a single V gene segment were excluded from the earlier analysis of over 500 of the donors. An earlier analysis of fewer than 750 of the donors classified V segments as functional when productive rearrangements were above 56.7% and as segregating when the standard deviation between donors was above 5%. A statistical classification framework was built to diagnose cytomegalovirus status from the catalog of TCR beta chain sequences. In a later analysis, TCR nucleotide sequences were compared against IMGT/GENE-DB human TR gene sequences so that V and J genes could be assigned. Using the TCRdist pipeline, a later analysis assigned CDR3 sequences along with most-parsimonious VDJ recombination scenarios. A later analysis defined each TCR beta chain by its CDR3 amino acid sequence plus V-gene family, and excluded reads lacking a unique V-gene family. In a later analysis, fewer than 600 highly shared, low-generation-probability nucleotide sequences were removed to address suspected cross-contamination and a sequencing artifact. For each public chain, a later analysis derived a clonal expansion index from normalized ranks of inferred template counts within each repertoire. Generation probabilities in a later analysis came from a VDJ recombination model fitted to out-of-frame rearrangements, and those results were checked against IGoR. In a later analysis, TCR-TCR, TCR-HLA and TCR-CMV co-occurrence was scored with hypergeometric tests, and a repertoire-size bias correction was applied to TCR pairs. False discovery rates were estimated in a later analysis by permuting HLA or CMV assignments 20 times. A later analysis grouped co-occurring TCRs with DBSCAN, adding TCRdist sequence similarity when clustering within HLA-allele-positive subsets. Repertoires with fewer than 30,000 or more than 120,000 public chains were left out of co-occurrence clustering, as were four to six repertoires with anomalous nucleotide sharing. In its TCRdb copy, this immuneACCESS table keeps in-frame sequences only and misses some clones. Where compared with another copy, unresolved V genes explain less than half of these, and the others have no known cause. V and J calls and clone size are as listed in that table; D and trimming were resolved from the DNA. The sample includes under 150,000 clones, with over 70% observed a single time. Around 1.5% of the sample comes from the top ten.

As for this clone: Its antigen is unknown. Base qualities are missing; no much larger clone stands one base away.

This TCR was sampled from a young woman in good health and CMV-seronegative. What was sequenced was PBMCs.

The DNA reads as follows: TGCGCCAGCAGCTCGGACGGGACACTGGACGAGCAGTACTTC. Translated, it gives CASSSDGTLDEQYF. The V and J genes are TRBV5-1 and TRBJ2-7, and TRBD1 may be the D gene, going by 6 matching bases. The germline ends are 15 bases apart after V is trimmed by 3 bases and J by 5 bases. Per the germline V gene, SGHRS is the CDR1 and YFSETQ is the CDR2. The CDR3 has 14 amino acids, counting the end cysteine and phenylalanine. Solely the CDR3 DNA is kept, with 42 bases framed from the first base.